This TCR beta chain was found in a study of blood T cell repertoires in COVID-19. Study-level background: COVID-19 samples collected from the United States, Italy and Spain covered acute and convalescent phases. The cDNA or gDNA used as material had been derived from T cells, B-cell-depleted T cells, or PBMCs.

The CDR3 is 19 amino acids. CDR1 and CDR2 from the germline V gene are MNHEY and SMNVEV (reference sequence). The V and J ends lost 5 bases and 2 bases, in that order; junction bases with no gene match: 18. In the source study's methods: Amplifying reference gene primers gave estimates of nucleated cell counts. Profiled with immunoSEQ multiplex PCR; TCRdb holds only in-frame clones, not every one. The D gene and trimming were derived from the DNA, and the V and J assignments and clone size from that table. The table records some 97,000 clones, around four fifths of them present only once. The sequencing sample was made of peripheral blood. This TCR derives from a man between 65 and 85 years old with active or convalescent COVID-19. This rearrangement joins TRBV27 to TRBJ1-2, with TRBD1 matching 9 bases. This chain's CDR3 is CASSTRQGGFTGANYGYTF. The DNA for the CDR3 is TGTGCCAGCAGTACTCGACAGGGGGGATTTACGGGGGCCAACTATGGCTACACCTTC.